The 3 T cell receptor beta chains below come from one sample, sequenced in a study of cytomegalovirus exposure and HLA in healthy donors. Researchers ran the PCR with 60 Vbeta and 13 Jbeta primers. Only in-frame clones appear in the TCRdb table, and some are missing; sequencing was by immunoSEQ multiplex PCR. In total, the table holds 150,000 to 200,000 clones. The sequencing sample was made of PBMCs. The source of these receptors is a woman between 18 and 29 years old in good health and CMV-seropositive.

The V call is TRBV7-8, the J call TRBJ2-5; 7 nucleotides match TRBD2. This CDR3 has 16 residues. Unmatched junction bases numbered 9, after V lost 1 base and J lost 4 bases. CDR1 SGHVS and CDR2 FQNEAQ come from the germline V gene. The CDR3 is CASSLGSGTGRETQYF. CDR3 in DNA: TGTGCCAGCAGCTTAGGGAGCGGGACCGGGAGAGAGACCCAGTACTTC.

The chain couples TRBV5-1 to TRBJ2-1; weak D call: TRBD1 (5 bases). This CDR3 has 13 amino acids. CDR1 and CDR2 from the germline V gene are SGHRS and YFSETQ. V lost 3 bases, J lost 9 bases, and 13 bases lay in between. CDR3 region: CASSWGPPTEQFF. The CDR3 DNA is TGCGCCAGCAGCTGGGGCCCACCGACTGAGCAGTTCTTC. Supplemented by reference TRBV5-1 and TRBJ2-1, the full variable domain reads KAGVTQTPRYLIKTRGQQVTLSCSPISGHRSVSWYQQTPGQGLQFLFEYFSETQRNKGNFPGRFSGRQFSNSRSEMNVSTLELGDSALYLCASSWGPPTEQFFGPGTRLTVL.

DNA of the CDR3: TGTGCCAGCACCTCGGGAAGCCGCGAAACGCAGTATTTT. Amino acids: CASTSGSRETQYF. The chain is built from TRBV5-4 and TRBJ2-3; D may be TRBD2 (5 bases). Germline V gives CDR1 SGHNT, CDR2 YYREEE (reference sequence). V shed 6 bases and J shed 9 bases, with 17 bases lying between them. The CDR3 contains 13 residues.